The clone carrying this TCR beta chain was seen only a few times. Its antigen is unidentified. The data belong to a study of beta chain features in type 1 diabetes. Study outcomes and limitations: PCR may have favored shorter templates equally in patients and controls. Type 1 diabetes patients had moderately but significantly shorter TCRB CDR3s in all four CD4+ subsets.

Germline V gene data show CDR1 as SGHDT and CDR2 as YYEEEE. J lost 2 bases, V lost 7 bases, and 13 bases had no gene match. This CDR3 is 16 amino acids long. Expressed TCRB transcripts were sequenced because the entire RNA isolate underwent reverse transcription. The table came from immunoSEQ multiplex PCR; TCRdb's copy has only in-frame clones and leaves some out. The sample carries approximately 170,000 clones, just over 9% recorded once. The V and J genes are TRBV5-6 and TRBJ1-2, with 8 positions matching TRBD1. The TCR was taken from a woman aged 18-29 years in good health. Sequencing input: central memory CD4+ T cells from blood. CDR3 nucleotide sequence: TGTGCCAGCCAGGGATACGCCGCAGGGGGCAACTATGGCTACACCTTC. This gives the protein CASQGYAAGGNYGYTF.